Shown below are 10 T cell receptor beta chains from a single sample sequenced in a study of regulatory T cells in long-lasting Graves disease. HTBI primers from iRepertoire and Arm-PCR of CDR3 regions yielded the TCR beta libraries. TCRdb used MiXCR to reprocess the multiplex PCR reads, holding one entry per CDR3 protein. The sample holds approximately 400,000 distinct CDR3 sequences, around a sixth seen once. Time point denoted: newly diagnosed GD, antithyroid drugs for less than 3 months. PBMC RNA was the source of the TCR library. The source was peripheral blood mononuclear cells (PBMCs), collected at new diagnosis, from a patient treated with antithyroid drugs. The receptors were gathered from a female donor with Graves disease.

This clonotype was observed at least ten times. This chain links TRBV20-1 with TRBJ2-3; 9 bases line up with TRBD2. Trimming cost V 4 bases and J 1 base; bases outside gene matches: 3. Germline V gives CDR1 DFQATT, CDR2 SNEGSKA (reference sequence). The length of the CDR3 is 14 residues. The CDR3 DNA sequence: TGCAGTGCTATCGCGGGAGGGCGCACAGATACGCAGTATTTT. It translates to CSAIAGGRTDTQYF.

At least ten counts were recorded for this clonotype. This rearrangement joins TRBV7-3 to TRBJ2-3; D might be TRBD2 (5 bases). There are 15 residues in the CDR3. Germline loops: CDR1 SGHTA, CDR2 FQGTGA. Deletions cut 5 bases from V and 0 bases from J, with 12 bases between. CDR3: CASSTSGASTDTQYF. DNA for the CDR3: TGTGCCAGCAGCACCAGCGGTGCCAGCACAGATACGCAGTATTTT.

This clonotype appeared many times. V and J are TRBV7-9 and TRBJ2-7; possibly TRBD1 for D (6 bases). V was cut by 1 base and J by 5 bases, with 15 bases left in between. From germline, CDR1 is SEHNR and CDR2 FQNEAQ (reference sequence). The CDR3 covers 15 residues. CDR3 bases: TGTGCCAGCAGCTTAGATGTGGGGGCGCGCGACGAGCAGTACTTC. Translation: CASSLDVGARDEQYF.

With regard to this clonotype: Its ends do not fully match the called genes, so a read error is possible. V usage is TRBV18 and J usage is TRBJ2-3; D tentatively fits TRBD1 or TRBD2 (5 bases each). The end of the DNA is better explained by TRBJ2-5, so the J call may be wrong. Germline CDR1 KGHSH, CDR2 LQKENI. CDR3 length: 15 amino acids. Here the CDR3 DNA reads TGTGCCAACTCACCCAGAACGGGACCCAGGGAGACCCAGTACTTC. Encoded protein: CANSPRTGPRETQYF.

This clonotype appeared many times. The rearrangement joins TRBV11-2 to TRBJ2-2, with a weak D call TRBD2 (5 bases). The CDR3 spans 14 residues. V lost 5 bases and J lost 6, with 13 bases in between. CDR1 SGHAT and CDR2 FQNNGV come from the germline V gene. The CDR3 is CASSPFREPGELFF. The CDR3 nucleotides read TGTGCCAGCAGCCCATTCCGGGAACCCGGGGAGCTGTTTTTT.

This clonotype has more than one count but fewer than ten. The rearrangement links TRBV29-1 to TRBJ1-2; D is undetermined. Germline V CDR1 and CDR2: SQVTM, ANQGSEA. The V end lost 0 bases, the J end lost 1 base, and 15 bases lay between the germline ends. The CDR3 spans 16 residues. CDR3 protein: CSVEDESRADNYGYTF. The CDR3 coding sequence is TGCAGCGTTGAAGATGAGTCGCGGGCTGATAACTATGGCTACACCTTC.

This clonotype was seen ten or more times. This chain connects TRBV3-1 to TRBJ1-1; 7 nucleotides align to TRBD1. The J segment lost 4 bases and the V segment lost 4 bases, leaving 9 bases of the junction unmatched. Germline loops: CDR1 LGHDT, CDR2 YNNKEL (reference sequence). The CDR3 is 15 amino acids. CDR3 loop: CASSPFPGGGTEAFF. CDR3 in DNA: TGTGCCAGCAGCCCTTTTCCAGGGGGGGGCACTGAAGCTTTCTTT.

This clonotype came up many times. The chain carries TRBV28 and TRBJ2-3, with 9 bases that match TRBD2. Germline V gives CDR1 MDHEN, CDR2 SYDVKM. Trimming took 9 bases from V and 4 from J; bases not matched to a gene: 11. The CDR3 has 15 residues. This CDR3 reads CASTLAGGFADTQYF. The CDR3 DNA follows: TGTGCCAGTACTCTCGCGGGAGGGTTCGCAGATACGCAGTATTTT.

This clonotype was seen repeatedly, ten times or more. Its ends do not fully match the called genes, so a read error is possible. The V gene is TRBV9, the J gene TRBJ2-7; TRBD2 agrees at 16 bases. This CDR3 comprises 13 residues. CDR1 is SGDLS, CDR2 YYNGEE, per germline. The CDR3: CASSPGLAGGLDF. The CDR3 region has the DNA TGTGCCAGCAGCCCGGGACTAGCGGGAGGGTTGGACTTC.

This clonotype was observed a few times. This sequence joins TRBV29-1 and TRBJ2-2; no clear D gene. Trimming removed 3 bases from V and 7 bases from J, with 6 bases in between. In germline, CDR1 is SQVTM, CDR2 ANQGSEA. This CDR3 comprises 11 residues. The DNA of the CDR3 is TGCAGCGTTGATGTGCGCGGGGAGCTGTTTTTT. Encoded protein: CSVDVRGELFF.